This T cell receptor beta chain derives from a study of CD8 T cells in ankylosing spondylitis (dated by TCRdb to about 2017). For the study in its entirety: T cell receptor beta repertoires were profiled in healthy donors and ankylosing spondylitis patients so that disease-linked TCR variants could be found. The full study cohort was made up of 25 ankylosing spondylitis patients and more than 90 healthy donors. Peripheral blood was sampled, and synovial fluid was also collected from ankylosing spondylitis patients. Broader findings and caveats from the paper: Blood from ankylosing spondylitis patients appeared to be characterized by a TCR beta motif made up of 8 or 9 highly homologous amino acid variants. The disease-linked clones showed a CD8+ phenotype and occurred at relatively low frequencies in peripheral blood. Some of the motif variants had been reported before in the synovial fluid and blood of reactive arthritis patients, a finding that suggests common disease-initiation mechanisms. The disease-linked clones were reported to be significantly enriched in matched synovial fluid samples from ankylosing spondylitis patients.

Instrument on record: Illumina HiSeq 2500. TCR beta libraries were prepared by quantitative 5'-RACE with molecular barcodes. The original methods were these. To identify disease-linked TCR variants, a new computational method was used, one built on a probabilistic model of VDJ rearrangement. TCRdb trimmed public reads at Q25 via fastp, called clones via MiXCR and kept in-frame beta chains. Rows with one shared CDR3 protein collapse into an entry with the most common genes and DNA. These V and J calls derive from TCRdb rather than the authors' analysis. The table for this sample lists 250,000 or so distinct CDR3 sequences; roughly 10% of them were counted only once. The ten largest clonotypes hold under 8% of the sample. In the germline V gene, CDR1 corresponds to SGHTA and CDR2 to FQGTGA. The CDR3 contains 16 residues, cysteine and phenylalanine counted. The CDR3 DNA has 48 bases and is translated from base 1. V drops 7 bases and J drops 8 bases, leaving 24 bases in between.

Points on this clonotype: What this receptor recognizes is not known. A read error may explain this, as a much larger clone is one base away.

Input material: blood, either unsorted or a sorted T cell fraction (not recorded which). This clonotype was sampled from a male donor with ankylosing spondylitis or in good health (not recorded which). In this chain, TRBV7-3 is recombined with TRBJ2-4; the D segment could be TRBD2, given 5 matching bases. CDR3 protein: CASTSPRIEGRDIQYF. The sequence in DNA is TGTGCCAGCACCTCCCCCAGGATAGAGGGCAGAGACATTCAGTACTTC.